These 13 T cell receptor beta chains were all obtained from the same sample, sequenced in a study of T cell responses to AZD1222 COVID-19 vaccine. Method: immunoSEQ multiplex PCR; TCRdb's copy keeps in-frame clones and lacks some. Of roughly 150,000 clones in the sample, about 91% were seen once. The sequences come from peripheral blood, collected on day 0 of MenACWY control vaccination. Receptor source: an adult in good health.

V gene TRBV5-6 combines with J gene TRBJ1-2, with 7 bases lining up with TRBD1. From germline, CDR1 is SGHDT and CDR2 YYEEEE. V shed 3 bases and J 14 bases; nucleotides not matched to a gene: 7. CDR3 length equals 11 residues. CDR3 in amino acids: CASSSGQTETF. CDR3 nucleotide sequence: TGTGCCAGCAGCTCGGGACAGACGGAGACCTTC. Full variable domain (rest looked up from reference TRBV5-6 and TRBJ1-2): DAGVTQSPTHLIKTRGQQVTLRCSPKSGHDTVSWYQQALGQGPQFIFQYYEEEERQRGNFPDRFSGHQFPNYSSELNVNALLLGDSALYLCASSSGQTETFGSGTRLTVV.

This clone has just a few counts. The same CDR3 can be traced to other DNA sequences in this sample. The chain joins TRBV6-4 to TRBJ1-5; TRBD1 matches at 8 bases. Germline CDR1 and CDR2: MRHNA and SNTAGT. This CDR3 contains 15 residues. V shed 6 bases, J shed 4 bases, and the junction held 8 bases outside the gene matches. The CDR3 bases are TGTGCCAGCAGCCCCGGGACAGGAGGAAATCAGCCCCAGCATTTT. Translated: CASSPGTGGNQPQHF.

V gene TRBV7-8 combines with J gene TRBJ1-1; D uncertain. This CDR3 spans 13 amino acids. V was pared by 3 bases and J by 2 bases, with 7 bases between. Germline V gene lookup returns CDR1 SGHVS and CDR2 FQNEAQ. The CDR3 DNA is TGTGCCAGCAGCTTCTCACGAAACACTGAAGCTTTCTTT. It codes for CASSFSRNTEAFF.

Comment on this clone: Other DNA sequences within the sample encode an identical CDR3. V is TRBV7-9 and J is TRBJ1-1; 9 nucleotides agree with TRBD1. The V and J ends lost 3 bases and 5 bases, in that order; junction bases with no gene match: 7. The germline V gene has CDR1 SEHNR and CDR2 FQNEAQ (reference sequence). The length of the CDR3 is 15 residues. The CDR3 protein is CASSFLTGGNTEAFF. The CDR3 nucleotides read TGTGCCAGCAGCTTCCTGACAGGGGGTAATACTGAAGCTTTCTTT.

The chain uses TRBV3-1 (or the pseudogene TRBV3-2) and TRBJ1-4; a possible D gene is TRBD1 (5 bases). Germline lookup yields CDR1 LGHDT and CDR2 YNNKEL (reference sequence). V lost 4 bases and J lost 4, with 10 bases in between. This CDR3 is 14 amino acids long. For the CDR3, the DNA is TGTGCCAGCAGCCTCGGGACCGGTAATGAAAAACTGTTTTTT. Amino acid sequence: CASSLGTGNEKLFF.

V is TRBV19 and J is TRBJ1-1, with 8 bases lining up with TRBD1. The CDR3 runs 15 residues. J gave up 4 bases and V 3 bases, and 7 bases lay outside the gene matches. CDR1 is LNHDA, CDR2 SQIVND, per germline (reference sequence). The CDR3 here is CASSITQGAATEAFF. CDR3 nucleotides: TGTGCCAGTAGTATCACCCAGGGGGCGGCCACTGAAGCTTTCTTT.

This chain uses TRBV14 with TRBJ1-1; 8 bases match TRBD1. CDR1 and CDR2 from the germline V gene are SGHDN and FVKESK. V was pared by 5 bases and J by 0 bases, with 8 bases of the junction left unmatched. The CDR3 consists of 16 residues. CDR3 sequence reads: CASSTGTGSMNTEAFF. The CDR3 DNA reads as TGTGCCAGCAGCACCGGGACAGGATCCATGAACACTGAAGCTTTCTTT.

The rearrangement links TRBV19 to TRBJ2-7; 8 bases fit TRBD1. The length of the CDR3 is 14 residues. The junction had 4 bases not matched to a gene; V was cut back by 4 bases and J by 2 bases. Germline V gives CDR1 LNHDA, CDR2 SQIVND (reference sequence). This CDR3 is CASSKTGGTYEQYF. The CDR3 DNA reads as TGTGCCAGTAGTAAAACAGGGGGGACCTACGAGCAGTACTTC.

This chain links TRBV29-1 with TRBJ1-1; a possible D gene is TRBD1 (5 bases). Germline V gene sequence: CDR1 SQVTM, CDR2 ANQGSEA. This CDR3 region has 14 residues. The V end was cut by 7 bases, the J end by 2 bases, with 17 bases between. The CDR3 bases are TGCAGCGCCGCATCGGCAGGGTTTAACACTGAAGCTTTCTTT. As protein: CSAASAGFNTEAFF.

The chain links TRBV19 to TRBJ2-1, with D uncertain. The V end lost 3 bases, the J end lost 8 bases, and 17 bases lay between the germline ends. There are 15 residues in the CDR3. CDR1 is LNHDA, CDR2 SQIVND, per germline (reference sequence). CDR3 in amino acids: CASSIRLANWDEQFF. DNA of the CDR3: TGTGCCAGTAGTATTCGGCTGGCTAATTGGGATGAGCAGTTCTTC.

This rearrangement joins TRBV18 to TRBJ2-3; the D gene is possibly TRBD2 (5 bases). V was shortened by 3 bases and J by 5 bases, with 9 bases between the two germline ends. CDR3 length equals 13 residues. Germline loops: CDR1 KGHSH, CDR2 LQKENI. CDR3 coding DNA: TGTGCCAGCTCACCCGAGGACTTAGATACGCAGTATTTT. It translates to CASSPEDLDTQYF.

This chain joins TRBV4-3 and TRBJ2-3; the D gene is possibly TRBD2 (6 bases). The V end lost 5 bases, the J end lost 8 bases, and 17 bases lay between the germline ends. Germline V gene data show CDR1 as LGHNA and CDR2 as YSLEER. This CDR3 is 14 amino acids long. Here the CDR3 reads CASSMRGPSSTQYF. In DNA, the CDR3 is TGCGCCAGCAGCATGCGGGGCCCGTCGTCTACGCAGTATTTT.

Relative to its sample, this clone is medium-sized (0.01 to 0.1%). CDR3 nucleotides: TGTGCCAGTCGATCCGACGGAAATAACTATGGCTACACCTTC. As protein: CASRSDGNNYGYTF. This chain connects TRBV18 to TRBJ1-2; unclear D gene. Trimming took 9 bases from V and 1 from J, leaving 15 bases between them. The germline V gene has CDR1 KGHSH and CDR2 LQKENI. There are 14 residues in the CDR3.